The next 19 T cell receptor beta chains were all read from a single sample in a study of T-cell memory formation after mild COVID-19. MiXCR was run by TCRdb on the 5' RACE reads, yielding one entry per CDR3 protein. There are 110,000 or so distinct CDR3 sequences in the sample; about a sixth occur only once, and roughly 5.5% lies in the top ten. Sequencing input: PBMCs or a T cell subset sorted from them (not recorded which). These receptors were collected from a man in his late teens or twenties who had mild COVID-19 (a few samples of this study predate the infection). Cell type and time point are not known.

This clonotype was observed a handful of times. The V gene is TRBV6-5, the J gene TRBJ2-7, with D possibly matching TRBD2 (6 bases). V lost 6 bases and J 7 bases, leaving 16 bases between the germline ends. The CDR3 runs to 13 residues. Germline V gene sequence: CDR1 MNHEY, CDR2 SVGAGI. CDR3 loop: CASSPTRAGEQYV. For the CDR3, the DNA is TGTGCCAGCAGCCCCACTAGGGCGGGGGAGCAGTACGTC.

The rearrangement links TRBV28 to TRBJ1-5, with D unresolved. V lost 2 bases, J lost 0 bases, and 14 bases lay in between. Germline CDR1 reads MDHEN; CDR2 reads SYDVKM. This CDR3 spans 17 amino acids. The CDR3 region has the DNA TGTGCCAGCAGTTTAAGCGGTTCCCTATATAGCAATCAGCCCCAGCATTTT. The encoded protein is CASSLSGSLYSNQPQHF.

DNA for the CDR3: TGTGCCAGCAGTTTACGAGGGTTCTATGGCTACACCTTC. Amino acids: CASSLRGFYGYTF. The rearrangement links TRBV12-3 or TRBV12-4 to TRBJ1-2; D gene ambiguous. The CDR3 runs to 13 residues. V was shortened by 2 bases and J by 4 bases, with 8 bases between the two germline ends.

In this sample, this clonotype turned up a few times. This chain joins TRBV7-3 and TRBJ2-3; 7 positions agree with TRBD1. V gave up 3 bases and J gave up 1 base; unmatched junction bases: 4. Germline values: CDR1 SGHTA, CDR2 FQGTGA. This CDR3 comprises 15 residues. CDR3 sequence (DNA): TGTGCCAGCAGCTTGGGACAGAAACGCACAGATACGCAGTATTTT. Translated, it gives CASSLGQKRTDTQYF.

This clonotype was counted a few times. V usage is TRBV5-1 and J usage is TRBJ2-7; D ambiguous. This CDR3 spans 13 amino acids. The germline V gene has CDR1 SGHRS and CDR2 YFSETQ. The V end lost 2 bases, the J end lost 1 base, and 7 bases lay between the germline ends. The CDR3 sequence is CASSFEASYEQYF. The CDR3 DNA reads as TGCGCCAGCAGCTTCGAGGCGTCCTACGAGCAGTACTTC.

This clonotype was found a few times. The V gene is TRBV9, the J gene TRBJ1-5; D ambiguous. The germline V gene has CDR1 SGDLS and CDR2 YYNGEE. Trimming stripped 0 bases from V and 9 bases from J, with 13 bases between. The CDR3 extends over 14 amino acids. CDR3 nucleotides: TGTGCCAGCAGCGTAGGCGACGGACTTGGGCCCCAGCATTTT. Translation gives CASSVGDGLGPQHF.

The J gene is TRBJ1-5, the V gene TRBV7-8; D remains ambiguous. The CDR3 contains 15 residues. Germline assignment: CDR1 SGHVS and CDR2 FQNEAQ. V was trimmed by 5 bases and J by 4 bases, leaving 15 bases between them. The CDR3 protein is CASSPLEAFNQPQHF. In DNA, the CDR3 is TGTGCCAGCAGCCCACTAGAGGCCTTTAATCAGCCCCAGCATTTT.

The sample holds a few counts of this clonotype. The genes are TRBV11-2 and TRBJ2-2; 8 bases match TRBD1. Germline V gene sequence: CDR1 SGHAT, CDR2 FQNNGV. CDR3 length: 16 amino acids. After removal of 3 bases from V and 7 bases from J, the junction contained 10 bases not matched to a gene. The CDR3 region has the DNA TGTGCCAGCAGCTTGGCTGGACAGGGTAATGACGGGGAGCTGTTTTTT. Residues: CASSLAGQGNDGELFF. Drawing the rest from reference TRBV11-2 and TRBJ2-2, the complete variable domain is EAGVAQSPRYKIIEKRQSVAFWCNPISGHATLYWYQQILGQGPKLLIQFQNNGVVDDSQLPKDRFSAERLKGVDSTLKIQPAKLEDSAVYLCASSLAGQGNDGELFFGEGSRLTVL.

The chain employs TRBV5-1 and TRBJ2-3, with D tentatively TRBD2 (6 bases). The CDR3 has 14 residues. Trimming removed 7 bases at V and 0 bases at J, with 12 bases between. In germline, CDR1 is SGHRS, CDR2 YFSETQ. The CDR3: CASGTAGSTDTQYF. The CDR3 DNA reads TGCGCCAGCGGAACGGCGGGGAGCACAGATACGCAGTATTTT.

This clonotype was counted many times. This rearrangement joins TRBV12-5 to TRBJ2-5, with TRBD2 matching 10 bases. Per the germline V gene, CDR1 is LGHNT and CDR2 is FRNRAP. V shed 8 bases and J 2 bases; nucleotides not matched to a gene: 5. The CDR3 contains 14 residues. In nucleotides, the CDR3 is TGTGCTAGTCGGGCTAGCGGGGGTCAAGAGACCCAGTACTTC. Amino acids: CASRASGGQETQYF. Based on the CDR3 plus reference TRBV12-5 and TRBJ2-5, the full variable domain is DARVTQTPRHKVTEMGQEVTMRCQPILGHNTVFWYRQTMMQGLELLAYFRNRAPLDDSGMPKDRFSAEMPDATLATLKIQPSEPRDSAVYFCASRASGGQETQYFGPGTRLLVL.

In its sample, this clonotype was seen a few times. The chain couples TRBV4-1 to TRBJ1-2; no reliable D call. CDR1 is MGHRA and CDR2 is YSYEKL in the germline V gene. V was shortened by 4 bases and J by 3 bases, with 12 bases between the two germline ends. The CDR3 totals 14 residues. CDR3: CASSPAALDYGYTF. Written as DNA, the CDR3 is TGCGCCAGCAGCCCCGCAGCCCTGGACTATGGCTACACCTTC.

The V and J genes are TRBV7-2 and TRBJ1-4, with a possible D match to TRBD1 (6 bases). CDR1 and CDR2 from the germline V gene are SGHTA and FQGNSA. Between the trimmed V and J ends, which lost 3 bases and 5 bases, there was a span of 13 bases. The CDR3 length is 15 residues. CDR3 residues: CASSFRGRGNEKLFF. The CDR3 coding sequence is TGTGCCAGCAGCTTTCGTGGCAGGGGAAATGAAAAACTGTTTTTT. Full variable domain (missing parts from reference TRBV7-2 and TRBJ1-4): GAGVSQSPSNKVTEKGKDVELRCDPISGHTALYWYRQSLGQGLEFLIYFQGNSAPDKSGLPSDRFSAERTGGSVSTLTIQRTQQEDSAVYLCASSFRGRGNEKLFFGSGTQLSVL.

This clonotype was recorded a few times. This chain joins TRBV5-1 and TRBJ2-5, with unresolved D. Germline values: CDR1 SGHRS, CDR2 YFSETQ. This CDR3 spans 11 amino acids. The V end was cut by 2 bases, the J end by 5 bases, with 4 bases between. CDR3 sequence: CASSFAETQYF. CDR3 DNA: TGCGCCAGCAGCTTTGCCGAGACCCAGTACTTC.

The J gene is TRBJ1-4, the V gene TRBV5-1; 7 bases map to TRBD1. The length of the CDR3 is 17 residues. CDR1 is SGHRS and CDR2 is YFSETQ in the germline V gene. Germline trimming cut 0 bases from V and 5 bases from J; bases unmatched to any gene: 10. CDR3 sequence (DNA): TGCGCCAGCAGCTTGGCCGCGAAAGGGGGCAAAAATGAAAAACTGTTTTTT. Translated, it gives CASSLAAKGGKNEKLFF.

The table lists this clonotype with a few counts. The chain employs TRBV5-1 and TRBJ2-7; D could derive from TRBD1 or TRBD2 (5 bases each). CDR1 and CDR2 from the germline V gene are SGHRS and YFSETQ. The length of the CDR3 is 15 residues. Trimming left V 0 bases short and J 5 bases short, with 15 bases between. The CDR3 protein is CASSLGDGAGNEQYV. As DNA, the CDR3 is TGCGCCAGCAGCTTGGGGGACGGAGCCGGAAACGAGCAGTACGTC.

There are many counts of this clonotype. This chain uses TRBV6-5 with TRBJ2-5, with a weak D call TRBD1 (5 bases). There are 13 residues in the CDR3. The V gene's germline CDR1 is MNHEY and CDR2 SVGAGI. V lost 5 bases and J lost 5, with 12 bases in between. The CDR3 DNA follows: TGTGCCAGCAGTCCCATGGGGCTTGAGACCCAGTACTTC. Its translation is CASSPMGLETQYF.

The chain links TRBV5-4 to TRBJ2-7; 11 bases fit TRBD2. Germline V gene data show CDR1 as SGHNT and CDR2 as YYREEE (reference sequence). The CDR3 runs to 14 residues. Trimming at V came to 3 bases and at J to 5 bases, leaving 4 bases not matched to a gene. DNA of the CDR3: TGTGCCAGCAGCTCGCCGGGACTAGCGGACGAGCAGTACTTC. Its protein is CASSSPGLADEQYF.

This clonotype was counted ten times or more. The DNA for the CDR3 is TGTGCCAGCAGTTACCGAGGTTTGGGGAGCGGGTACGAGCAGTACTTC. This sequence encodes CASSYRGLGSGYEQYF. V usage is TRBV6-5 and J usage is TRBJ2-7, with TRBD2 as a possible D gene (6 bases). This CDR3 spans 16 amino acids. Germline CDR1 reads MNHEY; CDR2 reads SVGAGI. V was cut by 2 bases and J by 4 bases, with 18 bases left in between.

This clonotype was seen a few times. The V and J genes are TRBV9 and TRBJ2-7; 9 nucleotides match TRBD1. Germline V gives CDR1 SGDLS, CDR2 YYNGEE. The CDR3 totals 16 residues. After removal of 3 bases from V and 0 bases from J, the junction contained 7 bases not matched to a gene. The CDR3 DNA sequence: TGTGCCAGCAGCGCTATGGACAGGGGAATCTCCTACGAGCAGTACGTC. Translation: CASSAMDRGISYEQYV.